This is a list of T cell receptor beta chains from one sample in a study of technical replicates of blood from several donors. Libraries were prepared by immunoSEQ multiplex PCR; TCRdb keeps only in-frame clonotypes and omits some of them. The sample holds 78,000 or so clones, 90% to 95% seen once. The specimen sequenced was T cells isolated from PBMCs. These receptors were collected from a human donor in good health. Some clones in this sample may be carry-over from other donors' samples. CDR3s include the opening cysteine and the closing phenylalanine or tryptophan. D genes are given only for firm matches. Some rows have no size entry. The others give once, few or many, or a class for an expanded clone.

NA,once,TRBJ2-7,TRBV4-2,CASSQGVEGEQYF,TGTGCCAGCAGCCAAGGGGTAGAGGGCGAGCAGTACTTC
TRBD2,NA,TRBJ2-5,TRBV4-1,CASSPSAGETEETQYF,TGCGCCAGCAGCCCCTCCGCGGGGGAGACTGAAGAGACCCAGTACTTC
TRBD2,NA,TRBJ2-7,TRBV7-2,CASSFSSGSHEQYF,TGTGCCAGCAGCTTTTCCAGCGGGAGCCACGAGCAGTACTTC
NA,NA,TRBJ2-7,TRBV4-1,CASSHRAGFYEQYF,TGCGCCAGCAGCCACCGTGCGGGGTTTTACGAGCAGTACTTC
NA,NA,TRBJ1-2,TRBV30,CAWTLLTENGYTF,TGTGCCTGGACTCTATTGACAGAAAATGGCTACACCTTC
TRBD1,NA,TRBJ1-6,TRBV5-1,CASSLSAGTGVNSPLHF,TGCGCCAGCAGCTTGTCAGCTGGGACAGGGGTTAATTCACCCCTCCACTTT
NA,NA,TRBJ1-1,TRBV7-8,CASSLLPGVSEAFF,TGTGCCAGCAGCTTACTTCCAGGGGTTTCTGAAGCTTTCTTT
NA,NA,TRBJ1-2,TRBV5-5,CASSLLSVSNYGYTF,TGTGCCAGCAGCTTGCTGTCAGTCTCTAACTATGGCTACACCTTC
NA,NA,TRBJ2-7,TRBV29-1,CSAMQGGYEQYF,TGCAGCGCGATGCAGGGTGGGTACGAGCAGTACTTC
TRBD1,NA,TRBJ1-2,TRBV6-5,CASRDRRLYGYTF,TGTGCCAGCCGGGACAGGCGTCTCTATGGCTACACCTTC
NA,once,TRBJ2-5,TRBV9,CASSPTSTETQYF,TGTGCCAGCAGCCCTACTAGTACGGAGACCCAGTACTTC
TRBD2,NA,TRBJ2-1,TRBV6-5,CASSYNAGGNEQFF,TGTGCCAGCAGTTATAATGCGGGGGGGAATGAGCAGTTCTTC
NA,NA,TRBJ1-5,TRBV19,CASSATGGNQPQHF,TGTGCCAGTAGCGCGACAGGCGGCAATCAGCCCCAGCATTTT
TRBD1,NA,TRBJ2-3,TRBV5-6,CASSLRDRGSDTQYF,TGTGCCAGCAGCTTGCGGGACAGGGGTTCTGATACGCAGTATTTT
TRBD1,NA,TRBJ1-5,TRBV2,CASRVLGDRGRFSNQPQHF,TGTGCCAGCAGGGTCCTAGGGGACAGGGGAAGGTTTAGCAATCAGCCCCAGCATTTT
TRBD2,NA,TRBJ2-1,TRBV4-1,CASSQDGGGNEQFF,TGCGCCAGCAGCCAAGATGGGGGGGGAAATGAGCAGTTCTTC
NA,NA,TRBJ2-1,TRBV7-9,CASSLELVVSYNEQFF,TGTGCCAGCAGCTTAGAGCTAGTAGTTTCCTACAATGAGCAGTTCTTC
TRBD1,NA,TRBJ2-6,TRBV19,CASSIGDRGYGANVLTF,TGTGCCAGTAGTATAGGGGACAGGGGGTATGGGGCCAACGTCCTGACTTTC
NA,NA,TRBJ2-5,TRBV7-8,CASSSTGRETQYF,TGTGCCAGCAGCTCGACAGGTCGAGAGACCCAGTACTTC
NA,NA,TRBJ1-6,TRBV7-2,CASSLRSSSDSPLHF,TGTGCCAGCAGCTTACGGTCATCCTCGGATTCACCCCTCCACTTT
NA,NA,TRBJ2-7,TRBV4-1,CASSHLGALEQYF,TGCGCCAGCAGCCACTTAGGGGCCCTCGAGCAGTACTTC
TRBD2,NA,TRBJ2-2,TRBV19,CASNIRLADPTGELFF,TGTGCCAGTAACATCAGACTAGCGGACCCCACCGGGGAGCTGTTTTTT
NA,NA,TRBJ1-3,TRBV2,CASTQGGSSGNTIYF,TGTGCCAGCACCCAAGGAGGCAGCTCTGGAAACACCATATATTTT
NA,NA,TRBJ2-1,TRBV28,CASSLHVEQFF,TGTGCCAGCAGTTTACATGTGGAGCAGTTCTTC
NA,NA,TRBJ1-3,TRBV2,CASNSDRRNTIYF,TGTGCCAGCAACTCCGACAGACGAAACACCATATATTTT
NA,NA,TRBJ1-4,TRBV5-4,CASGQGVNEKLFF,TGTGCCAGCGGGCAAGGGGTCAATGAAAAACTGTTTTTT
TRBD1,once,TRBJ1-2,TRBV5-8,CASSSGTVYGYTF,TGTGCCAGCAGCTCCGGGACAGTCTATGGCTACACCTTC
NA,NA,TRBJ2-1,TRBV21-1,CARTMGQGIHNEQFF,TGTGCCAGAACTATGGGACAGGGCATCCACAATGAGCAGTTCTTC
NA,NA,TRBJ1-1,TRBV28,CASKKTGTEAFF,TGTGCCAGCAAAAAGACGGGTACAGAAGCTTTCTTT
TRBD2,NA,TRBJ2-3,TRBV6-5,CASSKQGLGTDTQYF,TGTGCCAGCAGTAAACAGGGACTAGGCACAGATACGCAGTATTTT
NA,NA,TRBJ2-2,TRBV19,CASNGGELFF,TGTGCCAGTAACGGCGGGGAGCTGTTTTTT
NA,NA,TRBJ2-2,TRBV18,CASSPPSGYAKNTGELFF,TGTGCCAGCTCACCACCTAGCGGTTACGCCAAGAACACCGGGGAGCTGTTTTTT
NA,few,TRBJ1-1,TRBV4-2,CASSQVRRGNTEAFF,TGTGCCAGCAGCCAAGTGAGAAGGGGGAACACTGAAGCTTTCTTT
TRBD1,few,TRBJ2-7,TRBV27,CASSLTGTGRPKQYF,TGTGCCAGCAGTCTAACCGGGACAGGGAGACCTAAGCAGTACTTC
NA,few,TRBJ1-1,TRBV10-1,CASSESRLESMNTEAFF,TGCGCCAGCAGTGAGTCCCGACTGGAGTCAATGAACACTGAAGCTTTCTTT
NA,NA,TRBJ2-7,TRBV30,CAWSKLSYEQYF,TGTGCCTGGAGTAAATTATCCTACGAGCAGTACTTC
TRBD2,NA,TRBJ2-7,TRBV9,CASSVSSGSSYEQYF,TGTGCCAGCAGCGTCTCTAGCGGGAGCTCCTACGAGCAGTACTTC
NA,NA,TRBJ1-2,TRBV4-1,CASSQDRNSGHIGYTF,TGCGCCAGCAGCCAAGATCGGAATTCCGGACATATCGGCTACACCTTC
NA,NA,TRBJ2-2,TRBV7-8,CASSPSVIAGELFF,TGTGCCAGCAGCCCCTCGGTGATCGCCGGGGAGCTGTTTTTT
NA,NA,TRBJ2-2,TRBV7-9,CASRRSGPGTVNTGELFF,TGTGCCAGCAGAAGGAGCGGGCCCGGGACAGTCAACACCGGGGAGCTGTTTTTT
NA,NA,TRBJ2-7,TRBV4-2,CASSQEPVGNYEQYF,TGTGCCAGCAGCCAAGAGCCTGTCGGGAACTACGAGCAGTACTTC
NA,NA,TRBJ2-1,TRBV28,CASSLPREIGDEQFF,TGTGCCAGCAGTCTTCCCCGCGAGATCGGGGATGAGCAGTTCTTC
TRBD2,NA,TRBJ2-7,TRBV19,CASTSSGGHYEQYF,TGTGCCAGTACCAGTAGCGGGGGACACTACGAGCAGTACTTC
TRBD1,NA,TRBJ2-7,TRBV6-6,CASSYFAGGGYEQYF,TGTGCCAGCAGTTACTTCGCAGGGGGCGGCTACGAGCAGTACTTC
TRBD1,few,TRBJ1-5,TRBV19,CASSETGVGQPQHF,TGTGCCAGTAGTGAAACAGGGGTGGGACAGCCCCAGCATTTT
NA,NA,TRBJ1-1,TRBV19,CASTGTEAFF,TGTGCCAGTACAGGAACTGAAGCTTTCTTT
TRBD1,NA,TRBJ1-1,TRBV14,CASSPRQGSWGTEAFF,TGTGCCAGCAGCCCCCGACAGGGGAGTTGGGGCACTGAAGCTTTCTTT
NA,NA,TRBJ2-3,TRBV27,CASRMITTSTDTQYF,TGTGCCAGCAGGATGATAACTACTAGCACAGATACGCAGTATTTT
NA,NA,TRBJ2-1,TRBV1,CTSSQDRGRSRNEQFF,TGCACCAGCAGCCAAGATCGAGGGAGATCCCGCAATGAGCAGTTCTTC
NA,NA,TRBJ2-5,TRBV30,CAWSAAGREKTQYF,TGTGCCTGGAGTGCAGCGGGCAGGGAGAAGACCCAGTACTTC
TRBD1,NA,TRBJ2-3,TRBV29-1,CSVEPTGGTDTQYF,TGCAGCGTTGAACCGACAGGGGGCACAGATACGCAGTATTTT
NA,NA,TRBJ1-3,TRBV5-6,CASSLVTVGNTIYF,TGTGCCAGCAGCTTGGTCACAGTCGGAAACACCATATATTTT
NA,NA,TRBJ2-4,TRBV7-2,CASSLLQGLNIQYF,TGTGCCAGCAGCTTACTCCAGGGGCTAAACATTCAGTACTTC
TRBD1,NA,TRBJ2-3,TRBV5-1,CASSLGQDTDTQYF,TGCGCCAGCAGCTTAGGACAGGACACAGATACGCAGTATTTT
TRBD1,NA,TRBJ1-2,TRBV6-5,CASSYGTDVYGYTF,TGTGCCAGCAGTTACGGGACAGACGTCTATGGCTACACCTTC
NA,NA,TRBJ2-5,TRBV10-1,CASSRDSQETQYF,TGCGCCAGCTCCAGAGACAGCCAAGAGACCCAGTACTTC
NA,NA,TRBJ2-7,TRBV7-9,CASSLEFGGRSYEQYF,TGTGCCAGCAGCTTAGAGTTCGGGGGACGTTCCTACGAGCAGTACTTC
NA,NA,TRBJ1-3,TRBV12-5,CASAADRTIYF,TGTGCTAGTGCCGCCGACAGGACCATATATTTT
NA,NA,TRBJ1-5,TRBV19,CASSITDYQPQHF,TGTGCCAGTAGTATAACAGATTATCAGCCCCAGCATTTT